This TCR beta chain stems from a study of graft-versus-host responses after intestinal transplantation. The assay was immunoSEQ multiplex PCR, and TCRdb's table has in-frame clones only and misses some. The sample has 15,000 to 20,000 clones, about 89% seen once; the top ten hold approximately 7%. J was trimmed by 3 bases and V by 5 bases; bases with no gene match: 8. Germline V gene data show CDR1 as MGHRA and CDR2 as YSYEKL. This CDR3 has 15 residues. The V call is TRBV4-1, the J call TRBJ2-7; 9 bases align to TRBD2. The origin of this receptor is a human patient who received an intestinal transplant, so some T cells may come from the graft donor. Source: bone marrow, taken approximately 130 days after intestinal transplantation. CDR3 loop: CASSSRLAESYEQYF. The CDR3 DNA reads TGCGCCAGCAGCTCTCGACTAGCGGAGAGCTACGAGCAGTACTTC.